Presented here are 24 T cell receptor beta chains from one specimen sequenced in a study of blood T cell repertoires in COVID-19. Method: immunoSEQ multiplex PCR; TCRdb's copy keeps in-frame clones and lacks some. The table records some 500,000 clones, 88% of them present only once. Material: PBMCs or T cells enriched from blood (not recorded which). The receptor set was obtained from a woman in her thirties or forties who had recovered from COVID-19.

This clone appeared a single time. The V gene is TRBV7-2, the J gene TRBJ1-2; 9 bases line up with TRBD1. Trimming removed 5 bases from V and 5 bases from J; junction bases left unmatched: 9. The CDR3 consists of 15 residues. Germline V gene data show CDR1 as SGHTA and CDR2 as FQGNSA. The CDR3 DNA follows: TGTGCCAGCAGCCCGGAACAGGGGGCGGGTTATGGCTACACCTTC. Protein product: CASSPEQGAGYGYTF.

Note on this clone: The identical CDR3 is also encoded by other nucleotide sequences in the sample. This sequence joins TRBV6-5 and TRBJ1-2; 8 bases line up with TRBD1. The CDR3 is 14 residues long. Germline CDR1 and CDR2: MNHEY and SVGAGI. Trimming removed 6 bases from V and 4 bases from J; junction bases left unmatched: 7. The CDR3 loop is CASSPGGGGYGYTF. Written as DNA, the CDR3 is TGTGCCAGCAGCCCAGGGGGCGGAGGCTATGGCTACACCTTC.

CDR3 nucleotides: TGTGCCACCAGCAGAGGGGGAGTGGAGGCTGAAAAACTGTTTTTT. Translation: CATSRGGVEAEKLFF. J is TRBJ1-4 and V is TRBV15; no clear D. This CDR3 comprises 15 residues. With 1 base removed from V and 7 bases from J, the gap between germline ends came to 13 bases. Germline V CDR1 and CDR2: LNHNV, YYDKDF (reference sequence). Supplemented by reference TRBV15 and TRBJ1-4, the full variable domain reads DAMVIQNPRYQVTQFGKPVTLSCSQTLNHNVMYWYQQKSSQAPKLLFHYYDKDFNNEADTPDNFQSRRPNTSFCFLDIRSPGLGDTAMYLCATSRGGVEAEKLFFGSGTQLSVL.

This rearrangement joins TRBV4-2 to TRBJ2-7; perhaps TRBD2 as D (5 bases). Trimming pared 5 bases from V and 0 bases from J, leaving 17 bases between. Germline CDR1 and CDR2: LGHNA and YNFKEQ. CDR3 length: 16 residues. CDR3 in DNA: TGTGCCAGCAGCACACCGACCGGGGTAGTCTCCTACGAGCAGTACTTC. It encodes CASSTPTGVVSYEQYF.

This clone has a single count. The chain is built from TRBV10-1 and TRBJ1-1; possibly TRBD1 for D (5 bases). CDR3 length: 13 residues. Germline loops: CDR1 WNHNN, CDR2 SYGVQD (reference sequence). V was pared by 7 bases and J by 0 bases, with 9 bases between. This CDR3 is CASTDTLNTEAFF. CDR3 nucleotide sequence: TGCGCCAGCACGGACACCCTGAACACTGAAGCTTTCTTT.

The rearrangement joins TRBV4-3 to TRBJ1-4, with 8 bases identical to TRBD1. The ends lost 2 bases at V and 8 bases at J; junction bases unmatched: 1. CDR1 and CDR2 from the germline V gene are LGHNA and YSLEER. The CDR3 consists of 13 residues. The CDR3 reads CASSQRQGEKLFF. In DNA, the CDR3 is TGCGCCAGCAGCCAACGACAGGGGGAAAAACTGTTTTTT.

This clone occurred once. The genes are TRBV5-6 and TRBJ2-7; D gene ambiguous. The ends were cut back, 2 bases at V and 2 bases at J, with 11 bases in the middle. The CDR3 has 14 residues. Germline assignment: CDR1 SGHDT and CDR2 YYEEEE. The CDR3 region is CASSLGVSAYEQYF. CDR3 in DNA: TGTGCCAGCAGCTTAGGAGTTTCTGCCTACGAGCAGTACTTC.

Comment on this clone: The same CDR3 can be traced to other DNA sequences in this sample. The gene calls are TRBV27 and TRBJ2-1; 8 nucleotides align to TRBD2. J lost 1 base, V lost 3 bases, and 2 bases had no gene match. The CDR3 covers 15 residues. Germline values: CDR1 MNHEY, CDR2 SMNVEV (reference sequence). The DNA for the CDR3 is TGTGCCAGCAGTTTCAGCGGGAGTTCCTACAATGAGCAGTTCTTC. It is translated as CASSFSGSSYNEQFF.

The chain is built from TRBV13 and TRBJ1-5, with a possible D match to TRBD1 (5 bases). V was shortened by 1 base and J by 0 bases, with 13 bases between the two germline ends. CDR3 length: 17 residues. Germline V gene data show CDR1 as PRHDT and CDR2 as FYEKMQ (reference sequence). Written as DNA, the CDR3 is TGTGCCAGCAGCTTAGTCCCGGTACAGGCTAGCAATCAGCCCCAGCATTTT. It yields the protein CASSLVPVQASNQPQHF.

The chain's CDR3 is CASMGVWEGSNYGYTF. In nucleotides, the CDR3 is TGCGCCAGCATGGGGGTATGGGAGGGGAGTAACTATGGCTACACCTTC. The chain combines TRBV10-2 with TRBJ1-2; a weak D match, TRBD1 (5 bases). The CDR3 sequence is 16 residues long. Germline CDR1 reads WSHSY; CDR2 reads SAAADI. Trimming left V 7 bases short and J 1 base short, with 19 bases between.

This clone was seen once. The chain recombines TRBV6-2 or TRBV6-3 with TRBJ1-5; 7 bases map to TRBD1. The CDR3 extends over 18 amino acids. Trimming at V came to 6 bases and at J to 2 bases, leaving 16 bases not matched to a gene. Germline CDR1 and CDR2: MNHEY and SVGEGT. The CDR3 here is CASSPYPLRQGGNQPQHF. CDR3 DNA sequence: TGTGCCAGCAGCCCCTACCCACTGCGACAGGGAGGCAATCAGCCCCAGCATTTT.

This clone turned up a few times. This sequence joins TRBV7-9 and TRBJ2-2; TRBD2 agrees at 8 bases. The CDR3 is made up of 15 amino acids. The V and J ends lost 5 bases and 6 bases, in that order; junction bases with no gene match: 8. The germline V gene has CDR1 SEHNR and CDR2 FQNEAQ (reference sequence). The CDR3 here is CASSDSGAGAGELFF. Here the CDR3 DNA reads TGTGCCAGCAGCGATAGCGGGGCTGGAGCCGGGGAGCTGTTTTTT.

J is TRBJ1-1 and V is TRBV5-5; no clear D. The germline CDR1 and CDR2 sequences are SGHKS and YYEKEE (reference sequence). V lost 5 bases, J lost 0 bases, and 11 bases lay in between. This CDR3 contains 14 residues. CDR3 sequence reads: CASSREYMNTEAFF. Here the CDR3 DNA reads TGTGCCAGCAGTCGGGAGTACATGAACACTGAAGCTTTCTTT.

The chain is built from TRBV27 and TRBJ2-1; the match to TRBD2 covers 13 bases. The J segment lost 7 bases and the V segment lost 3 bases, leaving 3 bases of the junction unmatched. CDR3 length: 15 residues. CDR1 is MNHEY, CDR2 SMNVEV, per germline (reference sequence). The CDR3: CASSFGTSGKNEQFF. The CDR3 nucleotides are TGTGCCAGCAGTTTCGGGACTAGCGGGAAAAATGAGCAGTTCTTC.

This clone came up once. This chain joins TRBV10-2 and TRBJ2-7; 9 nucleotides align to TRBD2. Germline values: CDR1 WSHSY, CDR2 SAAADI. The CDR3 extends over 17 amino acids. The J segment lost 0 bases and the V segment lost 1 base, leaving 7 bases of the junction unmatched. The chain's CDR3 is CASSEFSAGGHSYEQYF. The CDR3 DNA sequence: TGCGCCAGCAGTGAGTTTTCAGCGGGAGGTCACTCCTACGAGCAGTACTTC.

The CDR3 sequence: CASSQNRRGGGYNEQFF. For the CDR3, the DNA is TGTGCCAGCAGCCAAAATCGGCGCGGGGGGGGTTACAATGAGCAGTTCTTC. The chain links TRBV3-1 (or the pseudogene TRBV3-2) to TRBJ2-1, with TRBD2 identical over 9 bases. The CDR3 has 17 amino acids. Trimming at V came to 2 bases and at J to 4 bases, leaving 9 bases not matched to a gene. Per the germline V gene, CDR1 is LGHDT and CDR2 is YNNKEL (reference sequence).

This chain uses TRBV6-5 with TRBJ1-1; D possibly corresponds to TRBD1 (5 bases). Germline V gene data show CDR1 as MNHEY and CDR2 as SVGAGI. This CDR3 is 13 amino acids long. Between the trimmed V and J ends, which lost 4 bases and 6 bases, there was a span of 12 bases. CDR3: CASSLGRAAEAFF. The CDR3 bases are TGTGCCAGCAGTTTGGGCAGGGCAGCTGAAGCTTTCTTT.

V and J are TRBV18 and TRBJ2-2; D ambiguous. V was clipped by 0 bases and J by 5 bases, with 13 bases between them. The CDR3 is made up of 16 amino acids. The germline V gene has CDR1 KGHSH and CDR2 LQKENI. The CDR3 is CASSPPSRVGTGELFF. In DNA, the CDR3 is TGTGCCAGCTCACCACCTTCTCGGGTTGGGACCGGGGAGCTGTTTTTT.

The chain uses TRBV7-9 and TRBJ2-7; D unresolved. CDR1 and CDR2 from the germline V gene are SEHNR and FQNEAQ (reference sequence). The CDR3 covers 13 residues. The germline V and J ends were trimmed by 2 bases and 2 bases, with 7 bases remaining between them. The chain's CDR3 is CASSLMETYEQYF. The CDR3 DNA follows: TGTGCCAGCAGCTTAATGGAGACCTACGAGCAGTACTTC.

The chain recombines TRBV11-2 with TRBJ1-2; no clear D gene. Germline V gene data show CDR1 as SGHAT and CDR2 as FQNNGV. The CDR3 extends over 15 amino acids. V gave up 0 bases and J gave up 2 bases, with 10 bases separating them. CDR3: CASSLEGSVNYGYTF. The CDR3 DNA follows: TGTGCCAGCAGCTTAGAGGGCTCGGTGAACTATGGCTACACCTTC.

The CDR3 region has the DNA TGTGCCAGCAGCAATCAGAGCGGGTCTCACTCTGGGGCCAACGTCCTGACTTTC. Translation: CASSNQSGSHSGANVLTF. The V gene is TRBV6-2 or TRBV6-3, the J gene TRBJ2-6; a weak D match, TRBD2 (6 bases). Germline CDR1 reads MNHEY; CDR2 reads SVGEGT. This CDR3 region has 18 residues. The ends were cut back, 6 bases at V and 0 bases at J, with 18 bases in the middle.

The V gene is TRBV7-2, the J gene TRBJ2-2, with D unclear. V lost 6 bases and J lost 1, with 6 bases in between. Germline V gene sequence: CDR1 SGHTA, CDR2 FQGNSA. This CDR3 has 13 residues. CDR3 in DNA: TGTGCCAGCAGTCCACAGAACACCGGGGAGCTGTTTTTT. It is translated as CASSPQNTGELFF.

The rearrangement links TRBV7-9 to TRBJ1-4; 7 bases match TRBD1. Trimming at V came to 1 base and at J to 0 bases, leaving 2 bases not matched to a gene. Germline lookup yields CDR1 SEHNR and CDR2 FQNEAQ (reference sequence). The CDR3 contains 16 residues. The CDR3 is CASSLGDSTTNEKLFF. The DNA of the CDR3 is TGTGCCAGCAGCTTAGGGGACAGCACAACTAATGAAAAACTGTTTTTT.

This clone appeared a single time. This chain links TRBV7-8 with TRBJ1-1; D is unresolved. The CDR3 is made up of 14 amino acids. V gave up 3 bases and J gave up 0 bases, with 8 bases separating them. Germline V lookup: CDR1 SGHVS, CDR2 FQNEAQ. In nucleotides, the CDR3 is TGTGCCAGCAGCTTGGGCCCGATGAACACTGAAGCTTTCTTT. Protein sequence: CASSLGPMNTEAFF.